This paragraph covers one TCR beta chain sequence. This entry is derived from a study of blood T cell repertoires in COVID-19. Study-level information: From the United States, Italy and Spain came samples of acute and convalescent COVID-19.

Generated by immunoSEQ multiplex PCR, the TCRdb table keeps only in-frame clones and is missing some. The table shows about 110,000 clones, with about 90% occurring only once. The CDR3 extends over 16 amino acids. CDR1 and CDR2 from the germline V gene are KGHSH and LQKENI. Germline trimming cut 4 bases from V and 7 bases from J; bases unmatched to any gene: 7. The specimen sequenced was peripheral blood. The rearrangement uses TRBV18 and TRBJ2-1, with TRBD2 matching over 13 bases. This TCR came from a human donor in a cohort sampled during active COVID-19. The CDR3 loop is CASSHGLAGARNEQFF. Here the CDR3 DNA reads TGTGCCAGCTCACACGGACTAGCGGGAGCTAGGAATGAGCAGTTCTTC.